Detailed here is one T cell receptor beta chain. This clonotype was seen only a few times. This clone's antigen is unknown. Within one base of it there is no much larger clone, and no base qualities were kept. The data stem from a study of CD8 T cells in ankylosing spondylitis listed by TCRdb under 2017. With regard to the full study: The study profiled T cell receptor beta repertoires in healthy donors and ankylosing spondylitis patients to find disease-linked TCR variants. The full study cohort was made up of 25 ankylosing spondylitis patients and roughly 98 healthy donors. Samples of peripheral blood were taken, and for ankylosing spondylitis patients, synovial fluid was collected as well. Paper-wide results and their limitations: Some of the motif variants had been reported before in the synovial fluid and blood of reactive arthritis patients, a finding that suggests common disease-initiation mechanisms. The disease-linked clones were reported to be significantly enriched in matched synovial fluid samples from ankylosing spondylitis patients. The disease-linked clones showed a CD8+ phenotype and occurred at relatively low frequencies in peripheral blood. Blood from ankylosing spondylitis patients appeared to be characterized by a TCR beta motif made up of seven or eight highly homologous amino acid variants.

The junction shows trimming of 2 bases on V and 4 bases on J, and the gene matches do not reach 8 bases of it. CDR1 and CDR2, per the germline V gene (reference sequence), are DFQATT and SNEGSKA. CDR3 length: 15 amino acids, cysteine to phenylalanine. The only DNA kept is the CDR3, 45 bases in frame from the first base. The sequencing machine was an Illumina HiSeq 2500. Quantitative 5'-RACE with molecular barcodes was the method used to prepare the TCR beta libraries. On the authors' methods: A new computational method based on a probabilistic model of VDJ rearrangement was used to identify disease-linked TCR variants. TCRdb itself trimmed the public reads at Q25 with fastp, ran MiXCR and retained productive beta chains. Entries that share a CDR3 protein sequence are merged under the most common genes and DNA. TCRdb, rather than the study authors, made the V and J calls. For this sample the table gives roughly 700,000 distinct CDR3 sequences, of which roughly 19% were detected only once. The top ten hold around a fifth of the sample.

The source material was blood, either unsorted or a sorted T cell fraction (not recorded which). This chain joins TRBV20-1 to TRBJ2-1; the central 7 bases match TRBD2. The sequence was obtained from a male donor with ankylosing spondylitis. This receptor has the CDR3 CSARSLAENYNEQFF. The base sequence is TGCAGTGCTAGATCCCTAGCGGAAAATTACAATGAGCAGTTCTTC.